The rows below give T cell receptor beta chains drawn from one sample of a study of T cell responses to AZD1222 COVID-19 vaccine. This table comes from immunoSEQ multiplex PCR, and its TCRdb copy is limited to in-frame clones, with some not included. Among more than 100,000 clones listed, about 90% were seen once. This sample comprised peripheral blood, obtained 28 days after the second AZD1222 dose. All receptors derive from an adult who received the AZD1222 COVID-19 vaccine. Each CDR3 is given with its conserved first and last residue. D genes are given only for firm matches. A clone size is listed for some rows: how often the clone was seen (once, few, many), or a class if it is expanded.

TGTGCCACCAGTGATCCCCTTTGGGGCGGGGCTGACGATGAGCAGTTCTTC CATSDPLWGGADDEQFF TRBV24-1 . TRBJ2-1 .
TGTGCCAGCACCTCGTTTGGGGGTACGCAGTATTTT CASTSFGGTQYF TRBV12-3/TRBV12-4 . TRBJ2-3 .
TGTGCCAGCAGTCTAGCGGGGGGGAACACCGGGGAGCTGTTTTTT CASSLAGGNTGELFF TRBV2 . TRBJ2-2 TRBD2
TGTGCCAGCTCGACGGGCCAAACTGAGCAGTTCTTC CASSTGQTEQFF TRBV18 . TRBJ2-1 .
TGTGCCAGCGCCCAAGGGAGCTCCTACGAGCAGTACTTC CASAQGSSYEQYF TRBV2 . TRBJ2-7 .
TGTGCCAGTAGTATAGATCCGACAGGGCCCTATGGCTACACCTTC CASSIDPTGPYGYTF TRBV19 once TRBJ1-2 TRBD1
TGCGCCAGCAGCTTAACCTCCGACACAGATACGCAGTATTTT CASSLTSDTDTQYF TRBV5-1 . TRBJ2-3 .
TGTGCCAGCAGTTTAGGGGACCTCGGCGGGGCTTTCTTT CASSLGDLGGAFF TRBV28 . TRBJ1-1 .
TGTGCCAGCGGATGGATCGTGGGCAATCAGCCCCAGCATTTT CASGWIVGNQPQHF TRBV27 . TRBJ1-5 .
TGTGCCAGCAGTTACTCCGGGTGGCAAGAGACCCAGTACTTC CASSYSGWQETQYF TRBV6-5 . TRBJ2-5 .
TGCAGTGCTAGTTCGTTTCAGCATGAGCAGTTCTTC CSASSFQHEQFF TRBV20-1 . TRBJ2-1 .
TGTGCCAGCAGCTTACTAGCGGGAGGTTTTAATGAGCAGTTCTTC CASSLLAGGFNEQFF TRBV6-4 . TRBJ2-1 TRBD2
TGTGCCAGCAGCCGCCAAACTTTTGGGGGGACCCAGTACTTC CASSRQTFGGTQYF TRBV14 . TRBJ2-5 .
TGCGCCAGCAGCTTGGCTTCCTCTGGAAACACCATATATTTT CASSLASSGNTIYF TRBV5-1 . TRBJ1-3 .
TGTGCCAGCAGTGAGGCAACTAATGAAAAACTGTTTTTT CASSEATNEKLFF TRBV12-3/TRBV12-4 . TRBJ1-4 .
TGCGCCAGCAGCTTGAGACTAGCGGGAGCCGGGGAGCTGTTTTTT CASSLRLAGAGELFF TRBV5-1 . TRBJ2-2 TRBD2
TGTGCCAGCAGAGGGGGTCCCGTGAACACTGAAGCTTTCTTT CASRGGPVNTEAFF TRBV6-5 . TRBJ1-1 .
TGTGCCAGCTCACCACAAGCCGTCGATAGCAATCAGCCCCAGCATTTT CASSPQAVDSNQPQHF TRBV18 . TRBJ1-5 .
TGTGCCACCAGTGATTCCTCCCCACGAAGCACAGATACGCAGTATTTT CATSDSSPRSTDTQYF TRBV24-1 . TRBJ2-3 .
TGTGCCAGCAGACGACAGGGGGCTGAAGCTTTCTTT CASRRQGAEAFF TRBV12-3/TRBV12-4 . TRBJ1-1 TRBD1
TGCAGTGCTAGTTTAGTGGGGACTGAAGCTTTCTTT CSASLVGTEAFF TRBV20-1 . TRBJ1-1 .
TGTGCCAGCTCACCGAGTCCCGGGACAGGGTCAGGAAACACCATATATTTT CASSPSPGTGSGNTIYF TRBV18 . TRBJ1-3 TRBD1
TGTGCCAGCAGGAGACGGGACGGAGATTCACCCCTCCACTTT CASRRRDGDSPLHF TRBV11-2 . TRBJ1-6 .
TGTGCCAGCAGTCCCTTAGGCAAGGGAATTAATGAAAAACTGTTTTTT CASSPLGKGINEKLFF TRBV27 . TRBJ1-4 .
TGTGCCACCAGTAAGCGGCCACCATCCTACAATGAGCAGTTCTTC CATSKRPPSYNEQFF TRBV15 . TRBJ2-1 .
TGCAGCGTTGTCGGAGGACAGAGGGAAGCTTTCTTT CSVVGGQREAFF TRBV29-1 . TRBJ1-1 .
TGTGCCAGCTCACCTACAGGGGGTAGCAATCAGCCCCAGCATTTT CASSPTGGSNQPQHF TRBV18 once TRBJ1-5 TRBD1
TGTGCCAGCAGCCAAGGGCTGACCCGAAACACCATATATTTT CASSQGLTRNTIYF TRBV3-1/TRBV3-2 . TRBJ1-3 .
TGTGCCAGCAGTGAGGAGGCAGGAGCCGGGGAGCTGTTTTTT CASSEEAGAGELFF TRBV2 . TRBJ2-2 .
TGTGCCAGCAGTTCCTCGGGAGGGGAGGATGAAAAACTGTTTTTT CASSSSGGEDEKLFF TRBV28 . TRBJ1-4 .
TGTGCCAGTAGTATATGGGCAGATACGCAGTATTTT CASSIWADTQYF TRBV19 . TRBJ2-3 .
TGTGCCAGCAGTTTAGAAGGTAGTTCAGATACGCAGTATTTT CASSLEGSSDTQYF TRBV27 . TRBJ2-3 .
TGTGCCAGCAGCCAAGTGGCAGGGGGGGGTGGCTACACCTTC CASSQVAGGGGYTF TRBV3-1/TRBV3-2 . TRBJ1-2 TRBD1
TGCGCCAGCAGCTTTGATCTAGCCTCAGAGACCCAGTACTTC CASSFDLASETQYF TRBV5-1 . TRBJ2-5 .
TGCGCCAGCAGCTTGGGTTCCCAGGCCTCGAACACTGAAGCTTTCTTT CASSLGSQASNTEAFF TRBV5-1 . TRBJ1-1 .
TGTGCCAGCAGTTCACCGGGACGAAATTCACCCCTCCACTTT CASSSPGRNSPLHF TRBV28 . TRBJ1-6 .
TGTGCCAGCAGCTCCCTTTCGACTTACAATGAGCAGTTCTTC CASSSLSTYNEQFF TRBV13 . TRBJ2-1 .
TGCAGTGCAACTCCCGGGGATGGCTACACCTTC CSATPGDGYTF TRBV20-1 . TRBJ1-2 .
TGTGCCAGCAGTTTATCGGGAACAGGGGGGAACACTGAAGCTTTCTTT CASSLSGTGGNTEAFF TRBV7-3 . TRBJ1-1 TRBD1
TGTGCCAGCCCTCCGAAGGGGCTGAACACTGAAGCTTTCTTT CASPPKGLNTEAFF TRBV7-9 . TRBJ1-1 .
TGTGCCAGCAGCCAGGGACTTCGCACAGATACGCAGTATTTT CASSQGLRTDTQYF TRBV4-2 . TRBJ2-3 .
TGTGCCAGCAGCGTAAGCCCTGAACTGGACAGGGAGGAGACCCAGTACTTC CASSVSPELDREETQYF TRBV9 . TRBJ2-5 TRBD1